This T cell receptor beta chain originates from a study of control samples from healthy donors and cancer patients. Sequenced by immunoSEQ multiplex PCR; TCRdb stores in-frame clones only, minus some. Here the sample spans 150,000 or so clones, just over 85% being singletons. This clone was observed a single time. The CDR3 sequence is 14 residues long. Germline-derived CDR1 and CDR2 are DFQATT and SNEGSKA (reference sequence). J was trimmed by 3 bases and V by 3 bases; bases with no gene match: 8. The specimen was blood. V is TRBV20-1 and J is TRBJ2-7, with 7 bases matching TRBD2. This sequence was found in a woman in her twenties or thirties in good health. Here the CDR3 DNA reads TGCAGTGCTAGTTTTGGGGGAGGGCTCTACGAGCAGTACTTC. This encodes CSASFGGGLYEQYF.